The 5 T cell receptor beta chains presented below share a single source sample, sequenced in a study of blood T cell repertoires in COVID-19. Data came from immunoSEQ multiplex PCR; TCRdb stores just in-frame clones and leaves some out. The table shows approximately 63,000 clones, with around 76% occurring only once. Input material: peripheral blood. These receptors came from a woman aged 80 or older with acute or convalescent COVID-19.

V gene TRBV21-1 combines with J gene TRBJ2-1; the table assigns TRBD1, which was not confirmed against the DNA. TRBV21-1 is an annotated pseudogene. CDR3 length: 16 amino acids. CDR3: CASSNPGAPTYNEQFF. Here the CDR3 DNA reads TGTGCCAGCAGCAACCCAGGGGCCCCCACTTACAATGAGCAGTTCTTC.

The V gene is TRBV9, the J gene TRBJ2-7; 8 bases align to TRBD1. Germline assignment: CDR1 SGDLS and CDR2 YYNGEE. This CDR3 has 14 residues. The trim removed 2 bases at V and 5 bases at J, leaving 6 bases unmatched. The CDR3 sequence: CASSVEQGGDEQYF. CDR3 bases: TGTGCCAGCAGCGTGGAACAGGGGGGCGACGAGCAGTACTTC.

The chain carries TRBV24-1 and TRBJ1-4; D not certain. Trimming stripped 6 bases from V and 3 bases from J, with 10 bases between. The length of the CDR3 is 14 residues. Per germline, CDR1 KGHDR and CDR2 SFDVKD. Here the CDR3 DNA reads TGTGCCACCAGTTCGGGAGAGGCTAATGAAAAACTGTTTTTT. Amino acids: CATSSGEANEKLFF.

The chain links TRBV6-2 or TRBV6-3 to TRBJ1-1; tentatively, D is TRBD1 (5 bases). Per germline, CDR1 MNHEY and CDR2 SVGEGT. The CDR3 runs 13 residues. V was pared by 0 bases and J by 6 bases, with 8 bases between. CDR3 in amino acids: CASSYSVRAEAFF. DNA of the CDR3: TGTGCCAGCAGTTACTCTGTCAGGGCTGAAGCTTTCTTT.

This sequence joins TRBV11-1 and TRBJ1-2, with TRBD1 matching over 8 bases. Germline trimming cut 7 bases from V and 12 bases from J; bases unmatched to any gene: 10. Germline assignment: CDR1 SGHAT and CDR2 FQDESV (reference sequence). CDR3 size: 12 residues. The CDR3: CASNSGGPRNTF. The CDR3 DNA follows: TGTGCCAGCAATTCAGGGGGCCCACGCAACACCTTC.